This TCR beta chain was sequenced in a study of shared clonotypes between healthy human individuals. This clone was recorded a few times. Germline V gene lookup returns CDR1 SQVTM and CDR2 ANQGSEA. This CDR3 is 15 amino acids long. Between the trimmed V and J ends, which lost 4 bases and 0 bases, there was a span of 15 bases. The table came from immunoSEQ multiplex PCR; TCRdb's copy has only in-frame clones and leaves some out. The sample has 2 million to 2.5 million clones, 85% to 95% seen once; the top ten hold 0.13%. This clonotype originated in a man aged 18 to 30 in good health. The chain carries TRBV29-1 and TRBJ1-1; D ambiguous. Sequences were obtained from naive CD4+ T cells sorted from blood. This sample's subset: CD45RA+ positively selected. In nucleotides, the CDR3 is TGCAGCGTTGGAGAGAGTTCGGTAATGAACACTGAAGCTTTCTTT. This sequence encodes CSVGESSVMNTEAFF.